This T cell receptor (beta chain) was identified during a study of blood T cell repertoires in COVID-19. Repertoires were generated with immunoSEQ multiplex PCR, while TCRdb's copy carries only in-frame clones and drops some. Counted here are under 45,000 clones, around 76% occurring once; the ten biggest clones make up approximately 26%. Trimming stripped 0 bases from V and 8 bases from J, with 14 bases between. In germline, CDR1 is SGHDT, CDR2 YYEEEE. The CDR3 extends over 14 amino acids. This chain joins TRBV5-6 and TRBJ1-2; no firm D call. The sequenced material came from peripheral blood. This receptor was identified in an elderly man with acute or convalescent COVID-19. CDR3 protein: CASSLGTLSGGYTF. In DNA, the CDR3 is TGTGCCAGCAGCTTGGGGACCCTAAGCGGCGGCTACACCTTC. Full variable domain (outside the CDR3, taken from reference TRBV5-6 and TRBJ1-2): DAGVTQSPTHLIKTRGQQVTLRCSPKSGHDTVSWYQQALGQGPQFIFQYYEEEERQRGNFPDRFSGHQFPNYSSELNVNALLLGDSALYLCASSLGTLSGGYTFGSGTRLTVV.